These 32 T cell receptor beta chains share one sample of origin, sequenced in a study of CD8+ T cells in alopecia areata. RNA was isolated and reverse transcribed to cDNA, the sequencing template. Profiled with immunoSEQ multiplex PCR; TCRdb holds only in-frame clones, not every one. The sample includes 98,000 or so clones, 50% to 70% of them seen just once. Material: NKG2D-low CD8+ T cells sorted from blood. The receptor set was obtained from a human donor with alopecia areata.

The chain links TRBV27 to TRBJ1-2; the D gene is possibly TRBD1 (6 bases). Germline V gene data show CDR1 as MNHEY and CDR2 as SMNVEV (reference sequence). The CDR3 is made up of 16 amino acids. The V end was cut by 6 bases, the J end by 2 bases, with 19 bases between. The CDR3 loop reads CASRTKDQGSNYGYTF. The CDR3 DNA is TGTGCCAGCAGGACGAAGGACCAGGGGTCGAACTATGGCTACACCTTC.

This chain joins TRBV7-9 and TRBJ2-2; D gene unclear. Germline V gene lookup returns CDR1 SEHNR and CDR2 FQNEAQ (reference sequence). The CDR3 runs to 13 residues. V lost 4 bases, J lost 6 bases, and 9 bases lay in between. The CDR3 loop reads CASSSDLAGELFF. The CDR3 bases are TGTGCCAGCAGCTCCGACTTAGCCGGGGAGCTGTTTTTT.

This clone has just a few counts. V and J are TRBV4-1 and TRBJ2-7; a weak D match, TRBD1 (6 bases). Germline CDR1 is MGHRA and CDR2 is YSYEKL. V lost 1 base and J 3 bases, leaving 10 bases between the germline ends. CDR3 size: 14 residues. CDR3 coding DNA: TGCGCCAGCAGCCAAGCCAGGGGTTTCTACGAGCAGTACTTC. It is translated as CASSQARGFYEQYF.

The J gene is TRBJ2-3, the V gene TRBV7-9, with D perhaps given as TRBD1 or TRBD2 (5 bases each). From germline, CDR1 is SEHNR and CDR2 FQNEAQ (reference sequence). The V end lost 3 bases, the J end lost 0 bases, and 10 bases lay between the germline ends. This CDR3 has 15 amino acids. The CDR3 DNA is TGTGCCAGCAGCTTCGGGGCTTCAAGCACAGATACGCAGTATTTT. Residues: CASSFGASSTDTQYF.

This clone was observed a handful of times. The J gene is TRBJ2-7, the V gene TRBV5-4; 14 nucleotides line up with TRBD2. Germline CDR1 SGHNT, CDR2 YYREEE (reference sequence). The CDR3 length is 15 residues. V lost 3 bases, J lost 7 bases, and 6 bases stayed unmatched. The CDR3 spells CASSSPGLAGDEQYF. The CDR3 bases are TGTGCCAGCAGCTCTCCGGGACTAGCGGGAGATGAGCAGTACTTC.

There are a few counts of this clone. The genes are TRBV27 and TRBJ1-1; TRBD1 matches 9 bases. Germline V gives CDR1 MNHEY, CDR2 SMNVEV (reference sequence). With V trimmed by 6 bases and J by 4 bases, 6 bases remained unmatched. The CDR3 sequence is 14 residues long. For the CDR3, the DNA is TGTGCCAGCAGATGGGGACAGGGCCTCACTGAAGCTTTCTTT. Its translation is CASRWGQGLTEAFF.

This clone has only one observation. The chain has TRBV4-1 and TRBJ2-7; D perhaps matches TRBD2 (6 bases). From germline, CDR1 is MGHRA and CDR2 YSYEKL. The ends were cut back, 1 base at V and 0 bases at J, with 10 bases in the middle. CDR3 size: 15 residues. This chain's CDR3 is CASSQGLGGSYEQYF. CDR3 coding DNA: TGCGCCAGCAGCCAAGGACTAGGCGGCTCCTACGAGCAGTACTTC.

CDR3 loop: CASSPGLAGSYEQYF. DNA of the CDR3: TGTGCCAGCAGCCCTGGACTAGCGGGATCGTACGAGCAGTACTTC. The V and J genes are TRBV7-6 and TRBJ2-7, with 12 bases identical to TRBD2. CDR1 is SGHVS and CDR2 is FNYEAQ in the germline V gene. This CDR3 spans 15 amino acids. V shed 5 bases and J 4 bases; nucleotides not matched to a gene: 6.

This clone has a single count. V gene TRBV13 combines with J gene TRBJ1-1; D is possibly TRBD1 (5 bases). V lost 0 bases and J 11 bases, leaving 10 bases between the germline ends. This CDR3 is built from 12 residues. Germline V gives CDR1 PRHDT, CDR2 FYEKMQ (reference sequence). The CDR3 sequence: CASSLGDTMAFF. The CDR3 DNA reads as TGTGCCAGCAGCTTAGGGGACACGATGGCTTTCTTT.

The chain carries TRBV15 and TRBJ2-7; 7 nucleotides agree with TRBD1. The J segment lost 3 bases and the V segment lost 4 bases, leaving 3 bases of the junction unmatched. The CDR3 is 13 residues long. The germline gives CDR1 LNHNV, CDR2 YYDKDF (reference sequence). In DNA, the CDR3 is TGTGCCACCAGCAAGGACAGGAGCTACGAGCAGTACTTC. It specifies CATSKDRSYEQYF.

The sample holds a few counts of this clone. The chain has TRBV7-9 and TRBJ2-1; D remains ambiguous. CDR1 SEHNR and CDR2 FQNEAQ come from the germline V gene (reference sequence). Trimming took 5 bases from V and 7 from J, leaving 18 bases between them. This CDR3 contains 15 residues. CDR3 region: CASSPRVAVGNEQFF. The CDR3 DNA reads as TGTGCCAGCAGCCCTCGGGTAGCTGTTGGGAATGAGCAGTTCTTC.

The chain recombines TRBV2 with TRBJ2-5; TRBD2 matches at 12 bases. The CDR3 contains 16 residues. The ends lost 5 bases at V and 7 bases at J; junction bases unmatched: 11. Germline CDR1 SNHLY, CDR2 FYNNEI. CDR3 in amino acids: CASSTTSGRAEGTQYF. Written as DNA, the CDR3 is TGTGCCAGCAGTACGACTAGCGGGAGAGCTGAGGGGACCCAGTACTTC.

This clone was seen a few times. The chain recombines TRBV9 with TRBJ2-1, with TRBD2 matching 8 bases. The germline V gene has CDR1 SGDLS and CDR2 YYNGEE. Losses at the gene ends were 1 base for V and 5 bases for J; bases not matched to a gene: 5. The CDR3 consists of 15 residues. The CDR3: CASSVSGSPNNEQFF. DNA of the CDR3: TGTGCCAGCAGCGTAAGCGGGAGCCCGAACAATGAGCAGTTCTTC.

The chain recombines TRBV11-2 with TRBJ2-6; D is undetermined. The germline V gene has CDR1 SGHAT and CDR2 FQNNGV. Trimming removed 4 bases from V and 0 bases from J, with 13 bases in between. The CDR3 loop spans 17 amino acids. In DNA form, the CDR3 reads TGTGCCAGCAGCTCTGCCAGGACGGACTCTGGGGCCAACGTCCTGACTTTC. Its protein is CASSSARTDSGANVLTF. Full variable domain (remainder filled in from reference TRBV11-2 and TRBJ2-6): EAGVAQSPRYKIIEKRQSVAFWCNPISGHATLYWYQQILGQGPKLLIQFQNNGVVDDSQLPKDRFSAERLKGVDSTLKIQPAKLEDSAVYLCASSSARTDSGANVLTFGAGSRLTVL.

This clone was detected only once. The V gene is TRBV27, the J gene TRBJ1-5; 7 bases map to TRBD1. The CDR3 runs to 15 residues. CDR1 is MNHEY, CDR2 SMNVEV, per germline (reference sequence). With V trimmed by 2 bases and J by 3 bases, 4 bases remained unmatched. CDR3 sequence (DNA): TGTGCCAGCAGTTTAACCGGGACAGACAATCAGCCCCAGCATTTT. It codes for CASSLTGTDNQPQHF.

V gene TRBV28 combines with J gene TRBJ2-5; no reliable D call. CDR3 length: 13 amino acids. Germline CDR1 is MDHEN and CDR2 is SYDVKM. V was pared by 7 bases and J by 3 bases, with 12 bases between. In DNA form, the CDR3 reads TGTGCCAGCACTCGTCGAAGCGAAGAGACCCAGTACTTC. As protein: CASTRRSEETQYF.

V and J are TRBV27 and TRBJ2-7; 8 positions agree with TRBD2. Germline V CDR1 and CDR2: MNHEY, SMNVEV (reference sequence). V was pared by 5 bases and J by 2 bases, with 5 bases of the junction left unmatched. This CDR3 region has 14 residues. Here the CDR3 DNA reads TGTGCCAGCAGTGGGACTAGAGTGGCCTACGAGCAGTACTTC. Protein: CASSGTRVAYEQYF.

The chain uses TRBV7-3 and TRBJ2-7; the D call may be TRBD1 or TRBD2 (6 bases each). The CDR3 length is 15 residues. Germline V gives CDR1 SGHTA, CDR2 FQGTGA. V lost 3 bases and J lost 0, with 12 bases in between. CDR3: CASSLDSGYSYEQYF. The CDR3 DNA reads TGTGCCAGCAGCTTGGACAGCGGGTACTCCTACGAGCAGTACTTC.

The gene calls are TRBV5-1 and TRBJ2-3, with D unresolved. Trimming took off 0 bases at V and 0 bases at J, with 8 bases between the two ends. The CDR3 length is 15 residues. Germline V gene sequence: CDR1 SGHRS, CDR2 YFSETQ. The CDR3, as DNA: TGCGCCAGCAGCTTGGAAGGAGCGAGCACAGATACGCAGTATTTT. Translation gives CASSLEGASTDTQYF.

V and J are TRBV27 and TRBJ2-1; no definite D call. This CDR3 contains 13 residues. Trimming removed 5 bases at V and 10 bases at J, with 15 bases between. Per the germline V gene, CDR1 is MNHEY and CDR2 is SMNVEV (reference sequence). The CDR3 is CASSLYLLWEQFF. The CDR3 nucleotides are TGTGCCAGCAGTCTCTACCTCTTGTGGGAGCAGTTCTTC.

This chain joins TRBV5-4 and TRBJ2-7; TRBD1 might be the D (6 bases). In germline, CDR1 is SGHNT, CDR2 YYREEE (reference sequence). The CDR3 length is 16 residues. Trimming stripped 0 bases from V and 6 bases from J, with 19 bases between. CDR3 region: CASSLANSGVTSEQYF. CDR3 coding DNA: TGTGCCAGCAGCTTGGCCAATTCAGGGGTGACGAGCGAGCAGTACTTC. The whole variable domain, filled in from reference TRBV5-4 and TRBJ2-7, reads ETGVTQSPTHLIKTRGQQVTLRCSSQSGHNTVSWYQQALGQGPQFIFQYYREEENGRGNFPPRFSGLQFPNYSSELNVNALELDDSALYLCASSLANSGVTSEQYFGPGTRLTVT.

The J gene is TRBJ2-2, the V gene TRBV4-2, with D possibly TRBD2 on 5 matching bases. The V and J ends lost 1 base and 7 bases respectively, with 16 bases between them. CDR1 is LGHNA, CDR2 YNFKEQ, per germline. CDR3 size: 16 residues. CDR3 residues: CASSQVSGATFGELFF. The DNA for the CDR3 is TGTGCCAGCAGCCAAGTAAGCGGAGCAACCTTCGGGGAGCTGTTTTTT.

The chain joins TRBV28 to TRBJ1-5; D not resolved. This CDR3 spans 14 amino acids. CDR1 and CDR2 (germline): MDHEN, SYDVKM. Between the trimmed V and J ends, which lost 3 bases and 5 bases, there was a span of 11 bases. The CDR3 DNA reads TGTGCCAGCAGTTTCCCGACACCGTATCAGCCCCAGCATTTT. It codes for CASSFPTPYQPQHF.

V and J are TRBV27 and TRBJ1-1; D remains unclear. The CDR3 spans 11 residues. The V end lost 6 bases, the J end lost 1 base, and 3 bases lay between the germline ends. Germline CDR1 and CDR2: MNHEY and SMNVEV (reference sequence). DNA of the CDR3: TGTGCCAGCAGGGGGAACACTGAAGCTTTCTTT. Translation: CASRGNTEAFF.

The chain joins TRBV7-2 to TRBJ2-7, with 7 bases that match TRBD2. The V gene's germline CDR1 is SGHTA and CDR2 FQGNSA. CDR3 size: 15 residues. The junction had 7 bases not matched to a gene; V was cut back by 1 base and J by 4 bases. DNA for the CDR3: TGTGCCAGCAGCTTAGGGGCGGGACTAAGATACGAGCAGTACTTC. As protein: CASSLGAGLRYEQYF.

The chain has TRBV7-9 and TRBJ2-1, with 7 bases that match TRBD1. Germline V gene data show CDR1 as SEHNR and CDR2 as FQNEAQ (reference sequence). The CDR3 consists of 14 residues. The V gene end was trimmed by 3 bases and the J gene end by 9 bases; junction bases not matched to a gene: 8. The CDR3 loop is CASSFVGQDVEQFF. The CDR3 DNA sequence: TGTGCCAGCAGCTTCGTAGGACAGGACGTTGAGCAGTTCTTC.

This clone was detected a few times. The rearrangement uses TRBV30 and TRBJ2-7; 10 bases agree with TRBD1. The germline V gene encodes CDR1 GTSNPN and CDR2 SVGIG (reference sequence). V lost 5 bases, J lost 9 bases, and 13 bases stayed unmatched. The CDR3 extends over 14 amino acids. The CDR3 coding sequence is TGTGCCTGGCGGACCGGGACAGGGGCTTTTAGGCAGTACTTC. Translation gives CAWRTGTGAFRQYF.

The chain joins TRBV28 to TRBJ2-1, with 8 bases aligning to TRBD1. Trimming cost V 6 bases and J 11 bases; bases outside gene matches: 6. From germline, CDR1 is MDHEN and CDR2 SYDVKM. This CDR3 is built from 12 residues. The CDR3: CASSSRQGKQFF. The CDR3 nucleotides are TGTGCCAGCAGCTCCCGACAGGGGAAGCAGTTCTTC.

The rearrangement links TRBV29-1 to TRBJ2-1; the D gene is possibly TRBD1 (5 bases). The CDR3 is 13 residues long. Trimming cost V 6 bases and J 8 bases, with 17 bases left between them. Germline loops: CDR1 SQVTM, CDR2 ANQGSEA. CDR3 bases: TGCAGCGTCGGACACCCGGAAAGGGATGAGCAGTTCTTC. Its protein is CSVGHPERDEQFF.

The chain recombines TRBV28 with TRBJ2-7; tentatively, D is TRBD1 (5 bases). The CDR3 spans 16 residues. V gave up 5 bases and J gave up 2 bases, with 19 bases separating them. Per germline, CDR1 MDHEN and CDR2 SYDVKM. CDR3 sequence: CASSTPRQFLTYEQYF. As DNA, the CDR3 is TGTGCCAGCAGTACCCCCCGACAGTTCCTCACCTACGAGCAGTACTTC.

The chain joins TRBV4-1 to TRBJ2-1; 8 bases fit TRBD2. The CDR3 runs to 17 residues. Germline CDR1 is MGHRA and CDR2 is YSYEKL. V trimming: 1 base; J trimming: 5 bases; junction bases outside the gene matches: 10. CDR3 sequence reads: CASSQVKSGTSDNEQFF. CDR3 in DNA: TGCGCCAGCAGCCAAGTTAAATCGGGGACTAGTGACAATGAGCAGTTCTTC.

The chain recombines TRBV28 with TRBJ2-6, with TRBD1 matching over 7 bases. In germline, CDR1 is MDHEN, CDR2 SYDVKM. V lost 6 bases, J lost 1 base, and 6 bases stayed unmatched. The CDR3 totals 16 residues. The CDR3: CASSPRTGSGANVLTF. CDR3 bases: TGTGCCAGCAGCCCTCGGACAGGTTCTGGGGCCAACGTCCTGACTTTC.